The clone carrying this T cell receptor (beta chain) was observed many times. Antigen: not known. CDR1 is SQVTM, CDR2 ANQGSEA, per germline. V was pared by 3 bases and J by 3 bases, with 11 bases between. The length of the CDR3 is 14 residues. Molecular barcoded adaptors covering alpha/delta and beta/gamma chains were used on roughly 370 ng RNA. One entry per CDR3 protein results from TCRdb running MiXCR on the reads. The data contain around 35,000 distinct CDR3 sequences, roughly an eighth of them singletons. This record belongs to a study of read filtering for tumor transcriptome and immune sequencing. Study at large: Revised staging placed fewer than ten patients in R-ISS I, 15 to 20 in II, more than five in III. After DNase treatment, RNA was made into whole-transcriptome libraries. TCR-mapped reads were about 3.5 to 11 million with IR-seq versus about 75 to 1,400 with RNA-seq.

Whole-study findings and limits: IR-seq and RNA-seq agreed better without single-read clonotypes.

This receptor was obtained from a donor aged 40 or over with multiple myeloma. The sample was a population of CD138-negative cells sorted from bone marrow. The rearrangement links TRBV29-1 to TRBJ2-2, with D perhaps TRBD1 (6 bases). The CDR3 is CSVDGRGDTGELFF. In nucleotides, the CDR3 is TGCAGCGTTGATGGCAGGGGTGACACCGGGGAGCTGTTTTTT.